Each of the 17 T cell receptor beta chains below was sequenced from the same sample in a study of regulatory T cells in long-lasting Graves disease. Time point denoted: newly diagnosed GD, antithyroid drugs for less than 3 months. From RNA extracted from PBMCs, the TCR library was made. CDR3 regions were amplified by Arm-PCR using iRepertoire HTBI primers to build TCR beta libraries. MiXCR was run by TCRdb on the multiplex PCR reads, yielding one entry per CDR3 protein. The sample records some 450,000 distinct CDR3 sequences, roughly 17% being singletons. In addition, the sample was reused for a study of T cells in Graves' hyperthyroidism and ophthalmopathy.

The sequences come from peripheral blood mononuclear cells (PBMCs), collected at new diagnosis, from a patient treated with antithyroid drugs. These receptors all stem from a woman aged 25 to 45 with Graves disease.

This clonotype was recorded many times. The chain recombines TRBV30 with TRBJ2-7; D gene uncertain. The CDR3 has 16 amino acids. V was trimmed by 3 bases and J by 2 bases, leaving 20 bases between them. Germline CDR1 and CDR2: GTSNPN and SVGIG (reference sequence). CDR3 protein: CAWSPPGYGGTYEQYF. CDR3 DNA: TGTGCCTGGAGCCCACCAGGCTACGGCGGAACCTACGAGCAGTACTTC. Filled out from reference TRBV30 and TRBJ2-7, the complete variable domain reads SQTIHQWPATLVQPVGSPLSLECTVEGTSNPNLYWYRQAAGRGLQLLFYSVGIGQISSEVPQNLSASRPQDRQFILSSKKLLLSDSGFYLCAWSPPGYGGTYEQYFGPGTRLTVT.

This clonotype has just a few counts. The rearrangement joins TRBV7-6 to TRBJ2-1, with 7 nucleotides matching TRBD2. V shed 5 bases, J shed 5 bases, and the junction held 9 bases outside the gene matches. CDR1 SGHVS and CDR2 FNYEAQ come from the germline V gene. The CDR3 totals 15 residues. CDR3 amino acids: CASSRGEAGNNEQFF. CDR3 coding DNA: TGTGCCAGCAGCCGAGGGGAAGCGGGGAACAATGAGCAGTTCTTC.

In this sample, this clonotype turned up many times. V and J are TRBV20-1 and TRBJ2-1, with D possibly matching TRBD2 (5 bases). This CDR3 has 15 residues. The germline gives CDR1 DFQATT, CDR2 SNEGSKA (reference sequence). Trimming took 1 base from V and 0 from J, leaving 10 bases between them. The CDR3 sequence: CSARGGLSSYNEQFF. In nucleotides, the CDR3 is TGCAGTGCTAGAGGCGGGCTGAGCTCCTACAATGAGCAGTTCTTC.

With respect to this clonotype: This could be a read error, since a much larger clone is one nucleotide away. The CDR3 DNA reads TGCAGTGCTAGAGCGGGCACCTACGAGCAGTGCTTC. This translates into CSARAGTYEQCF. The V and J genes are TRBV20-1 and TRBJ2-5; D is undetermined. This CDR3 is 12 amino acids long. In germline, CDR1 is DFQATT, CDR2 SNEGSKA (reference sequence).

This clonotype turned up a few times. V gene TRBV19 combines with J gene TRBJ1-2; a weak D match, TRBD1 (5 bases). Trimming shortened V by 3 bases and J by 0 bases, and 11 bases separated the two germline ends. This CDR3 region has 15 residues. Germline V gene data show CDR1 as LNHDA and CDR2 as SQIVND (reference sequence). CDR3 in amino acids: CASSIVGTPNYGYTF. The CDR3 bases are TGTGCCAGTAGTATTGTCGGGACGCCTAACTATGGCTACACCTTC.

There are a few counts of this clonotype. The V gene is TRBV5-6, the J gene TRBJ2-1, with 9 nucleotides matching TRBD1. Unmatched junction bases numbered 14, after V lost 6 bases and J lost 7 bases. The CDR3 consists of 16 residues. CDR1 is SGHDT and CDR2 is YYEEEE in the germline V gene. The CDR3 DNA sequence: TGTGCCAGCACCTCTTTTAGGACAGGGGCAGATAATGAGCAGTTCTTC. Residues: CASTSFRTGADNEQFF.

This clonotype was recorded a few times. Written as DNA, the CDR3 is TGTGCCAGCAGACCTAGGGGCAACTCTGGAAACACCATATATTTT. Its translation: CASRPRGNSGNTIYF. The V call is TRBV19, the J call TRBJ1-3; D is possibly TRBD1 (5 bases). This CDR3 region has 15 residues. CDR1 LNHDA and CDR2 SQIVND come from the germline V gene (reference sequence). With 9 bases removed from V and 0 bases from J, the gap between germline ends came to 15 bases.

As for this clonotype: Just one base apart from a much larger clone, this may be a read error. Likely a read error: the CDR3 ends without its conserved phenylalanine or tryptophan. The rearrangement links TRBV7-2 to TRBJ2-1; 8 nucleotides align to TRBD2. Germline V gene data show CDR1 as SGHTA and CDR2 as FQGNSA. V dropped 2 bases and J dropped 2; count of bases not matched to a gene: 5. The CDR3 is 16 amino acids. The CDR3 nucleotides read TGTGCCAGCAGCTTAACTCGGGAGGGCCCCTACAATGAGCAGTTCTCC. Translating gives CASSLTREGPYNEQFS.

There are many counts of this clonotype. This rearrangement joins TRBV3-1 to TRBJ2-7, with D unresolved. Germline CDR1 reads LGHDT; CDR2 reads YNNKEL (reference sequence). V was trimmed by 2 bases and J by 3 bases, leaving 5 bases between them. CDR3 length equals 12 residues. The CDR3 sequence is CASSQTLYEQYF. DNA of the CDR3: TGTGCCAGCAGCCAAACCCTCTACGAGCAGTACTTC.

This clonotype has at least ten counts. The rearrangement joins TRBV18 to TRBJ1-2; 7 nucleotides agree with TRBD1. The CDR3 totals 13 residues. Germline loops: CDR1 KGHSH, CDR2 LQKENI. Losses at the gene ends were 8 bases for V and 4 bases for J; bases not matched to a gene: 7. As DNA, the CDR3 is TGTGCCAGCAGCCCGGGACAGTCCTATGGCTACACCTTC. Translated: CASSPGQSYGYTF.

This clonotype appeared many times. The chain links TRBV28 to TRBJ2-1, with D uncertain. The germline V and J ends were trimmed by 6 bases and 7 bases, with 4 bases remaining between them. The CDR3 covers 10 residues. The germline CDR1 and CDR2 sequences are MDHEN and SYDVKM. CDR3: CASRSNEQFF. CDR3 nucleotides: TGTGCCAGCAGGTCAAATGAGCAGTTCTTC.

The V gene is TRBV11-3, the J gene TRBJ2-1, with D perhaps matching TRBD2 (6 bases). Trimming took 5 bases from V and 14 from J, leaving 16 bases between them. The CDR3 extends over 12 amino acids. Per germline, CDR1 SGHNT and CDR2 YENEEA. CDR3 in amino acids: CASSGRYYVKFF. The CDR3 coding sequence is TGTGCCAGCAGCGGGAGGTACTACGTGAAGTTCTTC.

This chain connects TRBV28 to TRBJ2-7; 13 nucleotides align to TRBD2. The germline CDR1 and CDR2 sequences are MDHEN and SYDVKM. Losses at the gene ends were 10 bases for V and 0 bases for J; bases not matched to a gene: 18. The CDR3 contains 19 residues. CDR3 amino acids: CANTEPLAGGHSSSYEQYF. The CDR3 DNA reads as TGTGCCAACACCGAACCACTAGCGGGAGGGCATTCGAGCTCCTACGAGCAGTACTTC.

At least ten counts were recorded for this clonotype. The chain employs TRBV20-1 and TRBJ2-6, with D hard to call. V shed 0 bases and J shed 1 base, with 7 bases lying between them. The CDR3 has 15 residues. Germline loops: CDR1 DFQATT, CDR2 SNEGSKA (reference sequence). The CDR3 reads CSARDWNSGANVLTF. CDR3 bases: TGCAGTGCTAGAGACTGGAATTCTGGGGCCAACGTCCTGACTTTC.

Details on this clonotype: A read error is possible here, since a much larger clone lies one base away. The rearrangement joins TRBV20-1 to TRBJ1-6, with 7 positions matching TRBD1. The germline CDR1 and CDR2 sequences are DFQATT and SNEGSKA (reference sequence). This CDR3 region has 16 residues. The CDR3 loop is CSARDQEGQYKSPLHF. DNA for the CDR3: TGCAGTGCTAGAGATCAGGAGGGACAGTATAAGTCACCCCTCCACTTT.

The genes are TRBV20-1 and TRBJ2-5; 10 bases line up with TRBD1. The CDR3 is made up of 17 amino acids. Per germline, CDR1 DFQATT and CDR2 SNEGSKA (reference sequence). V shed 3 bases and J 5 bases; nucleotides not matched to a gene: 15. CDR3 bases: TGCAGTGCTAGTGGGGTCCATCGACAGGGGGCGCGGGAGACCCAGTACTTC. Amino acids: CSASGVHRQGARETQYF.

CDR3 in DNA: TGTGCCAGCAGTGACGGGACAGGGGTAGCGGAGACCCAGTACTTC. This encodes CASSDGTGVAETQYF. V is TRBV6-1 and J is TRBJ2-5; TRBD1 agrees at 10 bases. The germline CDR1 and CDR2 sequences are MNHNS and SASEGT. This CDR3 comprises 15 residues. V lost 3 bases, J lost 5 bases, and 6 bases stayed unmatched.